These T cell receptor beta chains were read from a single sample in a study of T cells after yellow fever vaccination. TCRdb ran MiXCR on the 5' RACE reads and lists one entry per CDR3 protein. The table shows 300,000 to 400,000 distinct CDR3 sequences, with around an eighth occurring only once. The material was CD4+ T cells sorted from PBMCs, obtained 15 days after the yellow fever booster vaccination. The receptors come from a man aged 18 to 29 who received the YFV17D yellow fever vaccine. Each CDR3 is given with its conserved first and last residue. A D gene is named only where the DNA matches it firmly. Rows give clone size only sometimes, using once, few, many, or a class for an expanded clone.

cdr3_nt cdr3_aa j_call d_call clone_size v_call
TGTGCCAGCAGTTTTTTAGCGGGGGGTGTAAATGAGCAGTTCTTC CASSFLAGGVNEQFF TRBJ2-1 TRBD2 - TRBV28
TGCGCCAGCAGCCAAGATGTTCCTAGCGGGGGCCCAGATACGCAGTATTTT CASSQDVPSGGPDTQYF TRBJ2-3 TRBD2 - TRBV4-3
TGTGCCAGCAGCCAACACCGGGACAGGGTTTCACCCCTCCACTTT CASSQHRDRVSPLHF TRBJ1-6 TRBD1 few TRBV9
TGTGCCAGCAGCGCCAGGGGAGGAGGCGGGGAGCTGTTTTTT CASSARGGGGELFF TRBJ2-2 - few TRBV7-2
TGCGCCAGCAGCCGAAACGGGGGGTTGTCAGATACGCAGTATTTT CASSRNGGLSDTQYF TRBJ2-3 TRBD2 few TRBV4-3
TGCGCCAGCAGCCGAACACCCGATCCCTTCTACACCTTC CASSRTPDPFYTF TRBJ1-2 - few TRBV5-1
TGTGCCAGCAGCCCAGACGGGGTACGAGGTGAGCAGTTCTTC CASSPDGVRGEQFF TRBJ2-1 - many TRBV7-2
TGCGCCAGCAGCTTGGTGGCGGGGAGAAACACCGGGGAGCTGTTTTTT CASSLVAGRNTGELFF TRBJ2-2 - many TRBV5-1
TGTGCCAGCAGCCCTCAATACCAAGCCGAGCAGTACTTC CASSPQYQAEQYF TRBJ2-7 - few TRBV7-6
TGTGCCACCAGTCCCGTAACAGGGATGAAGGTCGATGAAAAACTGTTTTTT CATSPVTGMKVDEKLFF TRBJ1-4 - - TRBV15
TGTGCCAGCACCCACGGGGACAGACACCCCGGGGGTAGGGGCTACACCTTC CASTHGDRHPGGRGYTF TRBJ1-2 TRBD1 - TRBV6-5
TGTGCCAGCAGTTACTCTTACAGGGTTGACAATGAGCAGTTCTTC CASSYSYRVDNEQFF TRBJ2-1 - few TRBV6-5
TGTGCCATCAGTGACTTGGGACTAGCGAAGGAGACCCAGTACTTC CAISDLGLAKETQYF TRBJ2-5 TRBD2 - TRBV10-3
TGCGCCAGCAGCTTCAGGTCAGATACGCAGTATTTT CASSFRSDTQYF TRBJ2-3 - - TRBV5-1
TGTGCTAGTGGTCCACTCAGCGGGGGGCTCACAGATACGCAGTATTTT CASGPLSGGLTDTQYF TRBJ2-3 TRBD2 once TRBV12-5
TGTGCCAGCAGCCAGACCGGGACAGGGGAGTCAGGGGCCAACGTCCTGACTTTC CASSQTGTGESGANVLTF TRBJ2-6 TRBD1 many TRBV4-2
TGTGCCAGCAGCTTCAGGATGGCGGGGGGCGCTCCGAACACCGGGGAGCTGTTTTTT CASSFRMAGGAPNTGELFF TRBJ2-2 TRBD2 many TRBV5-5
TGCAGCGTTACACTAGCGGCCCGGTATGAGCAGTTCTTC CSVTLAARYEQFF TRBJ2-1 TRBD2 few TRBV29-1
TGTGCCAGCTCACCGGCAGGGAATGAGCAGTTCTTC CASSPAGNEQFF TRBJ2-1 - - TRBV18
TGCGCCAGCAGCCCTCGGGGGGCTCCAAACATTCAGTACTTC CASSPRGAPNIQYF TRBJ2-4 - - TRBV4-1
TGCAGTGCTAGAGGCGTGGGGGAATACGGCAATCAGCCCCAGCATTTT CSARGVGEYGNQPQHF TRBJ1-5 - few TRBV20-1
TGTGCCAGCAGCCCCCGAGACACCCAAGAGACCCAGTACTTC CASSPRDTQETQYF TRBJ2-5 - few TRBV11-2
TGTGCCAGCAAGAGAGGGGCGGGGGCCATCCTAGAGCACTTC CASKRGAGAILEHF TRBJ2-7 - many TRBV12-3/TRBV12-4
TGTGCCAGCATGTTGTTAGCGGGGATCGATACGCAGTATTTT CASMLLAGIDTQYF TRBJ2-3 TRBD2 - TRBV2
TGTGCCAACCGGGACAGAGAAGATACGCAGTATTTT CANRDREDTQYF TRBJ2-3 TRBD1 few TRBV6-2/TRBV6-3
TGTGCCAGCAGCGTAGGGGTAGCGGGGGTGGGTGAGCAGTTCTTC CASSVGVAGVGEQFF TRBJ2-1 TRBD2 few TRBV9
TGTGCCACCAGTTGGGGCAATCAGCCCCAGCATTTT CATSWGNQPQHF TRBJ1-5 - - TRBV24-1
TGCGCCAGCAGTGAGTCTGCTGTAAACACAGATACGCAGTATTTT CASSESAVNTDTQYF TRBJ2-3 - - TRBV10-1
TGCGCCAGCAGTCCCCTAGCGGGGAACCAAGAGACCCAGTACTTC CASSPLAGNQETQYF TRBJ2-5 TRBD2 - TRBV5-1
TGCAGTGCTCTTCCCGAGATGGTCACAGATACGCAGTATTTT CSALPEMVTDTQYF TRBJ2-3 - few TRBV20-1
TGTGCCAGCAGGATCGTGGAGACCCAGTACTTC CASRIVETQYF TRBJ2-5 - - TRBV11-2
TGTGCCAGCTCCCAACACGGGGTCGAGAATTCACCCCTCCACTTT CASSQHGVENSPLHF TRBJ1-6 - few TRBV18
TGTGCCAGCAGCTTCCTGGCGGGGGGGCTTGACGGGGAGCTGTTTTTT CASSFLAGGLDGELFF TRBJ2-2 TRBD2 - TRBV11-2
TGTGCCGCGGCCTTGGGGCCGAATTCACCCCTCCACTTT CAAALGPNSPLHF TRBJ1-6 - - TRBV12-3/TRBV12-4
TGTGCCAGCAGTTCCATATCGGTCTCTTCACCCCTCCACTTT CASSSISVSSPLHF TRBJ1-6 - few TRBV6-5
TGTGCCAGCAGCCGAGAACCCAGGGGCCCCTACGAGCAGTACTTC CASSREPRGPYEQYF TRBJ2-7 - many TRBV14
TGCGCCAGCAGCCAAGTGAGCACAGGGGGCTATGGCTACACCTTC CASSQVSTGGYGYTF TRBJ1-2 TRBD1 few TRBV4-3
TGCGCCAGCAAAGGGACAGGGGCCTACGAGCAGTACTTC CASKGTGAYEQYF TRBJ2-7 TRBD1 many TRBV5-1
TGCGCCAGCCGTCCAGGGGACACAGATACGCAGTATTTT CASRPGDTDTQYF TRBJ2-3 - few TRBV5-1
TGTGCCAGCTCCCTCACACAGGTTGGTTGGAACACTGAAGCTTTCTTT CASSLTQVGWNTEAFF TRBJ1-1 - few TRBV18
TGTGCCAGCAGTTACTCGCCCGGGGATGAGCAGTTCTTC CASSYSPGDEQFF TRBJ2-1 - many TRBV6-2/TRBV6-3
TGCGCCAGCAGCTTCGACAGGGACTATGGCTACACCTTC CASSFDRDYGYTF TRBJ1-2 TRBD1 - TRBV4-3
TGCGCCAGCAGCCAAGATTTCGTCGCTGAAGCTTTCTTT CASSQDFVAEAFF TRBJ1-1 - few TRBV4-3
TGTGCCAGCAGTTACCCGAAAACGCCGGGACAGGGACAGTGGGGAGGCTACACCTTC CASSYPKTPGQGQWGGYTF TRBJ1-2 TRBD1 few TRBV6-5
TGTGCCAGCAGTTCCATAGCGGCAGGGACGCAGTATTTT CASSSIAAGTQYF TRBJ2-3 - few TRBV12-3/TRBV12-4
TGTGCCAGCAGTTTAGTAAATTGGAGCCCTGAAGCTTTCTTT CASSLVNWSPEAFF TRBJ1-1 - few TRBV12-3/TRBV12-4
TGTGCCAGCAGCCTAGGGACAGGGGATAGCAATCAGCCCCAGCATTTT CASSLGTGDSNQPQHF TRBJ1-5 TRBD1 few TRBV4-2